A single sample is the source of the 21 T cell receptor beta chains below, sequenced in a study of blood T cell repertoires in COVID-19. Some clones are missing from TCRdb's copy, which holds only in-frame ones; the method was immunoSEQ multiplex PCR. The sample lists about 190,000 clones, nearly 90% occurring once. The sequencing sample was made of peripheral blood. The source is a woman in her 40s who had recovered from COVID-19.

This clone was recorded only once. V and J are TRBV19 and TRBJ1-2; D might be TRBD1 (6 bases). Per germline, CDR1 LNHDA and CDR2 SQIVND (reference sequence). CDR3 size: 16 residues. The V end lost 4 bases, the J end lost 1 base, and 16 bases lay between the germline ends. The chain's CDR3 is CASSTAAQGFNYGYTF. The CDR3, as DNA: TGTGCCAGTAGTACCGCCGCGCAGGGGTTTAACTATGGCTACACCTTC.

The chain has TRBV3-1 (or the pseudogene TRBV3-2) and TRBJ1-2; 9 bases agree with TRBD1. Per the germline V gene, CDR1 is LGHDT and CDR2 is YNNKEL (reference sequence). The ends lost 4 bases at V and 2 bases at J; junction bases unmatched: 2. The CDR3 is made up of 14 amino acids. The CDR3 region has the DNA TGTGCCAGCAGCCGTGACAGGGGGAACTATGGCTACACCTTC. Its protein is CASSRDRGNYGYTF.

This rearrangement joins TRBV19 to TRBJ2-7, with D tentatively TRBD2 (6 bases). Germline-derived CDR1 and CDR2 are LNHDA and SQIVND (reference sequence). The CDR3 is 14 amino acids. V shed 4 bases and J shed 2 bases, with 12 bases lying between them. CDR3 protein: CASSSIGEAYEQYF. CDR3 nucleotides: TGTGCCAGTAGTAGCATCGGGGAGGCCTACGAGCAGTACTTC.

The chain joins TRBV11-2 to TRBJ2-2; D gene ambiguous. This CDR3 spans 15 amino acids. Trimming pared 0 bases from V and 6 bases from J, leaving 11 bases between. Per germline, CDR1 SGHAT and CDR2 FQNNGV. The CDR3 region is CASSLDDSGSGELFF. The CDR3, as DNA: TGTGCCAGCAGCTTAGATGATTCGGGTTCCGGGGAGCTGTTTTTT.

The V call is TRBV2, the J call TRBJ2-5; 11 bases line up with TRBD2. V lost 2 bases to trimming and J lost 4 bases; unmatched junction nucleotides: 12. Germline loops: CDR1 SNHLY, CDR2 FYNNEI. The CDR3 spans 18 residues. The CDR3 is CASSENPPTSGSAETQYF. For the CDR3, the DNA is TGTGCCAGCAGTGAAAACCCCCCAACTAGCGGGAGTGCAGAGACCCAGTACTTC.

DNA for the CDR3: TGCAGTGTCCCCGATGGCTACACCTTC. It codes for CSVPDGYTF. The J gene is TRBJ1-2, the V gene TRBV20-1, with unresolved D. Germline CDR1 reads DFQATT; CDR2 reads SNEGSKA (reference sequence). The CDR3 loop spans 9 amino acids. Between the trimmed V and J ends, which lost 7 bases and 6 bases, there was a span of 6 bases.

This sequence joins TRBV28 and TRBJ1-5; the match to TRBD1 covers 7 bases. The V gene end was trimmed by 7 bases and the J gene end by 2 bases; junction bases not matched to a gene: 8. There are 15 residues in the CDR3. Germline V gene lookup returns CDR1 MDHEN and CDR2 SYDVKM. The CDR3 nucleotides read TGTGCCAGCATCGACAGGGTAGTCGGCAATCAGCCCCAGCATTTT. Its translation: CASIDRVVGNQPQHF.

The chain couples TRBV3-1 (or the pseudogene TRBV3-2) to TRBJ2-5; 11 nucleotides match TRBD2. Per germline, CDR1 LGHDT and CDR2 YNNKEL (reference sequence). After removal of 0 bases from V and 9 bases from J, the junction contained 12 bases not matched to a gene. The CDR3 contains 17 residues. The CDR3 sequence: CASSQDHGTSGAGAQYF. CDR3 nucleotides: TGTGCCAGCAGCCAAGATCATGGGACTAGCGGCGCAGGGGCCCAGTACTTC.

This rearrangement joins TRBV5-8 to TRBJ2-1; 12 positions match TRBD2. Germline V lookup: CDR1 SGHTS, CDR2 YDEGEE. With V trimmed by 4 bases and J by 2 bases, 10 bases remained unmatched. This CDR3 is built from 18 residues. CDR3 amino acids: CASSQAGLAGAPYNEQFF. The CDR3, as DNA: TGTGCCAGCAGCCAAGCGGGACTAGCGGGCGCACCCTACAATGAGCAGTTCTTC. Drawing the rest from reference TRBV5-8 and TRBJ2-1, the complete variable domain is EAGVTQSPTHLIKTRGQQATLRCSPISGHTSVYWYQQALGLGLQFLLWYDEGEERNRGNFPPRFSGRQFPNYSSELNVNALELEDSALYLCASSQAGLAGAPYNEQFFGPGTRLTVL.

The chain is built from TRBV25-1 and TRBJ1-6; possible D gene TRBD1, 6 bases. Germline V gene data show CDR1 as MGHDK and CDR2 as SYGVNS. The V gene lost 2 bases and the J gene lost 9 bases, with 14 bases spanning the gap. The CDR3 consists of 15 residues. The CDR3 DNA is TGTGCCAGCAGTGAACTGGGGGCTATGAGTTCACCCCTCCACTTT. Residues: CASSELGAMSSPLHF.

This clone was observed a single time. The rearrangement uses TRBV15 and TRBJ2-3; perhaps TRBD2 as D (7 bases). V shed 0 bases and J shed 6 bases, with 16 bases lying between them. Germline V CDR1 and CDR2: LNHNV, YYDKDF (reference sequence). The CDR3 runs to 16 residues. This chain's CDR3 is CATSRDRAAGADTQYF. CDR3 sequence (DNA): TGTGCCACCAGCAGAGATAGGGCGGCGGGGGCGGATACGCAGTATTTT.

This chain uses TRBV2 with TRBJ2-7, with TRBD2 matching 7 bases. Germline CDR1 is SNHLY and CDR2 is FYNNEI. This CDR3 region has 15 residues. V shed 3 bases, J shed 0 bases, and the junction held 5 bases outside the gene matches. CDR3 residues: CASSDAGEASYEQYF. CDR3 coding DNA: TGTGCCAGCAGTGATGCGGGAGAAGCCTCCTACGAGCAGTACTTC.

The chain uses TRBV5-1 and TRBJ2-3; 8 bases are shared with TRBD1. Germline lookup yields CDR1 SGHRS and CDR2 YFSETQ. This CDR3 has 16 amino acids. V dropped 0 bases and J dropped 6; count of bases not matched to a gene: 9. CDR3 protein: CASSLASTGETDTQYF. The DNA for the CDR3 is TGCGCCAGCAGCTTGGCTTCGACAGGGGAAACGGATACGCAGTATTTT.

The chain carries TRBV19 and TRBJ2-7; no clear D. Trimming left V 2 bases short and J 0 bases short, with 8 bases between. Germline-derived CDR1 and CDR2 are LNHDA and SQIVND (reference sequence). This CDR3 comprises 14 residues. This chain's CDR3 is CASSISYSSYEQYF. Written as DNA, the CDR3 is TGTGCCAGTAGTATAAGTTATAGCTCCTACGAGCAGTACTTC.

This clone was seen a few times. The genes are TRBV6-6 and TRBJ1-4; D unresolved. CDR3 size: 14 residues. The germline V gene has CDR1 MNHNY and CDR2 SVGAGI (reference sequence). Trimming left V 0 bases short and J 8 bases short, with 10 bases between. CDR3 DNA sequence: TGTGCCAGCAGTTACTCCCCAGTCGGGGAAAAACTGTTTTTT. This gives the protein CASSYSPVGEKLFF.

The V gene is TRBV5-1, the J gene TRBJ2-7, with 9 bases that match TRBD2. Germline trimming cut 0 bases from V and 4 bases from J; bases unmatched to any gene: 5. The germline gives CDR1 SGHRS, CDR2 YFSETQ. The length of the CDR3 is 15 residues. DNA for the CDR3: TGCGCCAGCAGCTTGGTAGCGGGAGTATCATACGAGCAGTACTTC. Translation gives CASSLVAGVSYEQYF.

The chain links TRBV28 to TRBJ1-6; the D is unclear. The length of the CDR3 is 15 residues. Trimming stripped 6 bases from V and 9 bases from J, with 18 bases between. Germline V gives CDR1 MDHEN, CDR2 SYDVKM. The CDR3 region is CASSLRSLFGSPLHF. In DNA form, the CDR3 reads TGTGCCAGCAGCCTTAGGAGCCTTTTCGGTTCACCCCTCCACTTT.

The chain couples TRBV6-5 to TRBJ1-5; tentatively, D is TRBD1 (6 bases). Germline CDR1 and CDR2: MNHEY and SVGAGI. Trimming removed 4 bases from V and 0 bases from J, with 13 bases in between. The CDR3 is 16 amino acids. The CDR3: CASSLTGHSSNQPQHF. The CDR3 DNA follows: TGTGCCAGCAGTTTGACAGGTCATTCTAGCAATCAGCCCCAGCATTTT.

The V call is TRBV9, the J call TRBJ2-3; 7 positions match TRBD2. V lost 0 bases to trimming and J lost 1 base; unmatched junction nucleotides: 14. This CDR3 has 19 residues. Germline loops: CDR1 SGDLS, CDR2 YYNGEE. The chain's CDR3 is CASSVGWTSNRPGTDTQYF. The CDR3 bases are TGTGCCAGCAGCGTAGGGTGGACTAGTAACCGCCCAGGCACAGATACGCAGTATTTT. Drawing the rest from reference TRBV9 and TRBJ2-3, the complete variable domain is DSGVTQTPKHLITATGQRVTLRCSPRSGDLSVYWYQQSLDQGLQFLIQYYNGEERAKGNILERFSAQQFPDLHSELNLSSLELGDSALYFCASSVGWTSNRPGTDTQYFGPGTRLTVL.

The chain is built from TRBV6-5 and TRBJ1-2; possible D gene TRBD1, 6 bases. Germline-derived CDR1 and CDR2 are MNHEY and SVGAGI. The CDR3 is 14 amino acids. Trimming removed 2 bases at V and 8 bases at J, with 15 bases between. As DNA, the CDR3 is TGTGCCAGCAGTTACAGCGGGGGGCTCCGGGGCTACACCTTC. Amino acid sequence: CASSYSGGLRGYTF.

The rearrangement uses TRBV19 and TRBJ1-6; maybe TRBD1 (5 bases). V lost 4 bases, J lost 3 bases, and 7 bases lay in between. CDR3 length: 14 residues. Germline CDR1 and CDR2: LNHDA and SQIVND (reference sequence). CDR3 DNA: TGTGCCAGTAGTACCAGGGACTATAATTCACCCCTCCACTTT. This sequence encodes CASSTRDYNSPLHF. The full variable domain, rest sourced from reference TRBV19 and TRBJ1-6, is DGGITQSPKYLFRKEGQNVTLSCEQNLNHDAMYWYRQDPGQGLRLIYYSQIVNDFQKGDIAEGYSVSREKKESFPLTVTSAQKNPTAFYLCASSTRDYNSPLHFGNGTRLTVT.